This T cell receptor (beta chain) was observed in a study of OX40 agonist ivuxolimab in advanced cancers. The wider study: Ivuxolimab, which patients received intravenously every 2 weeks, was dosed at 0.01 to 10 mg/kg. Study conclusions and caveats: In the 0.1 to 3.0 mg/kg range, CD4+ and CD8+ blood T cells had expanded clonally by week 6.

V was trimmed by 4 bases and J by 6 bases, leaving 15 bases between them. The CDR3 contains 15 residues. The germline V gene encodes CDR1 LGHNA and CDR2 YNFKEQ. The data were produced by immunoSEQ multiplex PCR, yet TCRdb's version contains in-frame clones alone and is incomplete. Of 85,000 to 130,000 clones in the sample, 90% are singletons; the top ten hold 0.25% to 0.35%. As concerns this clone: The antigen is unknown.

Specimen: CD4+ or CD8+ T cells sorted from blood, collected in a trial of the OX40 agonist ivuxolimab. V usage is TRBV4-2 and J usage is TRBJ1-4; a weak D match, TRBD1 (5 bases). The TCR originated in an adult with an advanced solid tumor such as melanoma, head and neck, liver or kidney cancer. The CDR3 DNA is TGTGCCAGCAGCCGAACCGGGACTCGGGATGAAAAACTGTTTTTT. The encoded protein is CASSRTGTRDEKLFF.